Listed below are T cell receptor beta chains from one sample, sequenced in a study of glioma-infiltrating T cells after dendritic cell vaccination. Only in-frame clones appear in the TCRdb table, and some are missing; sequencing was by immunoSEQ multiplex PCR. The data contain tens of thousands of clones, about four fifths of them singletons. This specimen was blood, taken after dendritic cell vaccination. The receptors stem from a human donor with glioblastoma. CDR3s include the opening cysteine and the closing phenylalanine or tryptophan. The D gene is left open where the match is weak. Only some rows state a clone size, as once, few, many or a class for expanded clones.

CASSGQGGQPQHF	TGTGCCAGCAGTGGCCAGGGTGGTCAGCCCCAGCATTTT	TRBV6-1	TRBJ1-5	.	.	13
CASSLVQKPFEKLFF	TGTGCCAGCAGCCTCGTACAGAAACCGTTTGAAAAACTGTTTTTT	TRBV21-1	TRBJ1-4	.	.	15
CAWSVREYNSPLHF	TGTGCCTGGAGTGTCAGGGAATACAATTCACCCCTCCACTTT	TRBV30	TRBJ1-6	.	.	14
CASSPFIRGFHEQFF	TGTGCCAGCAGCCCCTTTATCCGGGGGTTTCATGAGCAGTTCTTC	TRBV21-1	TRBJ2-1	.	.	15
CASTAGGADTQYF	TGTGCCAGCACCGCGGGGGGGGCAGATACGCAGTATTTT	TRBV2	TRBJ2-3	TRBD2	.	13
CASSQDRGPTGELFF	TGCGCCAGCAGCCAAGACAGGGGGCCCACCGGGGAGCTGTTTTTT	TRBV4-1	TRBJ2-2	TRBD1	.	15
CASSPDRNYGYTF	TGTGCCAGCAGCCCAGACAGGAACTATGGCTACACCTTC	TRBV11-2	TRBJ1-2	.	.	13
CASSEFGQGTTEAFF	TGTGCCAGCAGTGAATTCGGGCAGGGGACCACTGAAGCTTTCTTT	TRBV6-1	TRBJ1-1	.	.	15
CASSLSPGQDYGYTF	TGTGCCAGCAGCTTGAGTCCCGGACAGGACTATGGCTACACCTTC	TRBV5-6	TRBJ1-2	TRBD1	few	15
CASSSRGLGNTIYF	TGTGCCAGCAGTTCCAGGGGGCTTGGAAACACCATATATTTT	TRBV28	TRBJ1-3	TRBD1	few	14
CASNIWQNYGYTF	TGTGCCAGCAACATATGGCAGAACTATGGCTACACCTTC	TRBV5-6	TRBJ1-2	.	few	13
CASSELGQKQETQYF	TGTGCCAGCAGTGAGTTGGGACAGAAACAAGAGACCCAGTACTTC	TRBV25-1	TRBJ2-5	TRBD1	.	15
CASSIFGRKGYQETQYF	TGTGCCAGCAGCATCTTCGGACGAAAGGGGTACCAAGAGACCCAGTACTTC	TRBV5-6	TRBJ2-5	.	once	17
CASSLWGGATSYEQYF	TGTGCCAGCAGTTTATGGGGCGGGGCGACCTCCTACGAGCAGTACTTC	TRBV28	TRBJ2-7	.	.	16
CASSPPHVYEQYF	TGTGCCAGCTCACCACCCCATGTCTACGAGCAGTACTTC	TRBV18	TRBJ2-7	.	.	13
CASSVGGAYNEQFF	TGTGCCAGCTCAGTGGGGGGGGCCTACAATGAGCAGTTCTTC	TRBV18	TRBJ2-1	TRBD2	.	14
CASSHPGQGTSYEQYF	TGTGCCAGCTCCCACCCCGGACAGGGGACCTCCTACGAGCAGTACTTC	TRBV18	TRBJ2-7	TRBD1	.	16
CASSLSLGLSYGYTF	TGTGCCAGCAGTTTATCTTTAGGACTGAGCTATGGCTACACCTTC	TRBV28	TRBJ1-2	.	.	15
CAWSQMETSSYNSPLHF	TGTGCCTGGAGTCAAATGGAAACTAGCTCCTATAATTCACCCCTCCACTTT	TRBV30	TRBJ1-6	.	.	17
CASRVSGGDSYEQYF	TGTGCCAGCAGGGTTAGCGGGGGGGACTCCTACGAGCAGTACTTC	TRBV2	TRBJ2-7	TRBD2	.	15
CASSFGAGTDTQYF	TGTGCCAGCAGCTTCGGTGCCGGGACAGATACGCAGTATTTT	TRBV7-6	TRBJ2-3	.	.	14
CASSRQGARYGEAFF	TGTGCCAGCAGTCGACAGGGGGCGCGTTACGGTGAAGCTTTCTTT	TRBV6-6	TRBJ1-1	TRBD1	.	15
CASSLSEDWGSYNEQFF	TGTGCCAGCAGCTTAAGTGAGGACTGGGGATCCTACAATGAGCAGTTCTTC	TRBV7-3	TRBJ2-1	.	.	17
CASSFRGEQPQHF	TGTGCCAGCAGTTTCAGGGGGGAACAGCCCCAGCATTTT	TRBV27	TRBJ1-5	TRBD1	.	13
CASSLEAGMNTEAFF	TGTGCCAGCAGCTTAGAGGCAGGGATGAACACTGAAGCTTTCTTT	TRBV7-3	TRBJ1-1	.	.	15
CASSPGDASYEQYF	TGTGCCAGCAGCCCCGGGGATGCTTCCTACGAGCAGTACTTC	TRBV7-9	TRBJ2-7	.	.	14
CASSYSSGRSPLHF	TGTGCCAGCAGTTACAGTTCAGGGCGATCACCCCTCCACTTT	TRBV6-5	TRBJ1-6	.	few	14
CAVGQGYNEKLFF	TGTGCCGTAGGACAGGGGTATAATGAAAAACTGTTTTTT	TRBV10-3	TRBJ1-4	TRBD1	few	13
CASSVDTQPQHF	TGTGCCAGCAGTGTTGACACTCAGCCCCAGCATTTT	TRBV2	TRBJ1-5	.	.	12
CATTRGIQEETQYF	TGTGCCACCACCCGGGGAATTCAAGAGGAGACCCAGTACTTC	TRBV15	TRBJ2-5	.	.	14
CAWSTGTGDGETQYF	TGTGCCTGGAGCACCGGGACAGGGGATGGGGAGACCCAGTACTTC	TRBV30	TRBJ2-5	TRBD1	once	15
CASSVNRDGAFF	TGTGCCAGCAGTGTTAACAGGGATGGAGCTTTCTTT	TRBV2	TRBJ1-1	.	.	12
CASSGQGMGYGYTF	TGTGCCAGCAGCGGACAGGGAATGGGCTATGGCTACACCTTC	TRBV2	TRBJ1-2	TRBD1	.	14
CASSQETGDGYYGYTF	TGCGCCAGCAGCCAAGAGACAGGGGACGGATACTATGGCTACACCTTC	TRBV4-3	TRBJ1-2	TRBD1	.	16
CASSQGPGQGTFNYGYTF	TGTGCCAGCAGCCAAGGACCGGGACAGGGCACATTTAACTATGGCTACACCTTC	TRBV4-2	TRBJ1-2	TRBD1	.	18
CASSERVRTDTQYF	TGTGCCAGCAGTGAACGGGTCCGGACAGATACGCAGTATTTT	TRBV2	TRBJ2-3	.	once	14
CASSSTGGAYQPQHF	TGTGCCAGCAGCTCCACAGGGGGCGCGTATCAGCCCCAGCATTTT	TRBV7-2	TRBJ1-5	TRBD1	.	15
CASSLGSGGDTGELFF	TGTGCCAGCAGCTTGGGTTCTGGGGGGGACACCGGGGAGCTGTTTTTT	TRBV5-4	TRBJ2-2	TRBD2	.	16
CASSMETEAFF	TGTGCCAGCAGCATGGAGACTGAAGCTTTCTTT	TRBV11-2	TRBJ1-1	.	.	11
CASSATPGISGNTIYF	TGTGCCAGCAGCGCTACTCCAGGGATTTCTGGAAACACCATATATTTT	TRBV2	TRBJ1-3	.	once	16
CASSLQGDGNTEAFF	TGTGCCAGCAGCCTCCAGGGGGACGGGAACACTGAAGCTTTCTTT	TRBV2	TRBJ1-1	TRBD1	.	15
CASSGGQYSSYEQYF	TGTGCCAGCAGCGGCGGACAGTATTCCTCCTACGAGCAGTACTTC	TRBV11-2	TRBJ2-7	.	.	15
CSASPRSEQYF	TGCAGTGCTAGCCCCAGGTCGGAGCAGTACTTC	TRBV20-1	TRBJ2-7	.	.	11
CASEVRGGMNTEAFF	TGTGCCAGCGAGGTTAGAGGGGGCATGAACACTGAAGCTTTCTTT	TRBV6-4	TRBJ1-1	TRBD1	.	15
CASSSTGQVVNQPQHF	TGTGCCAGCAGTTCCACGGGACAGGTGGTAAATCAGCCCCAGCATTTT	TRBV6-5	TRBJ1-5	TRBD1	few	16
CASSHDRGSQGTEAFF	TGCGCCAGCAGCCACGACAGGGGGTCGCAGGGCACTGAAGCTTTCTTT	TRBV5-1	TRBJ1-1	TRBD1	.	16
CASTERGDRDHYGYTF	TGTGCCAGCACCGAAAGGGGGGACAGGGACCACTATGGCTACACCTTC	TRBV2	TRBJ1-2	TRBD1	.	16
CASGSLDRGDEKLFF	TGTGCTAGTGGTTCCCTGGACAGGGGGGATGAAAAACTGTTTTTT	TRBV12-5	TRBJ1-4	TRBD1	once	15
CASSQDLSGQGRNEQYF	TGCGCCAGCAGCCAAGATCTATCGGGACAGGGGCGGAACGAGCAGTACTTC	TRBV4-3	TRBJ2-7	TRBD1	few	17
CASSEVGRRVAGNTIYF	TGTGCCAGCAGTGAAGTAGGGAGAAGGGTAGCAGGAAACACCATATATTTT	TRBV2	TRBJ1-3	.	.	17
CASSPSAFRGYGYTF	TGTGCCAGCAGCCCCTCAGCATTTCGGGGCTATGGCTACACCTTC	TRBV7-8	TRBJ1-2	.	once	15
CATSRPRGTSEKLFF	TGTGCCACCAGCCGACCCAGGGGAACTTCGGAAAAACTGTTTTTT	TRBV15	TRBJ1-4	.	few	15
CASSPPGGSYNEQFF	TGTGCCAGCTCACCACCCGGGGGGTCCTACAATGAGCAGTTCTTC	TRBV18	TRBJ2-1	TRBD2	.	15